These T cell receptor beta chains were read from a single sample in a study of immune evolution from preneoplasia to lung adenocarcinoma. Profiled with immunoSEQ multiplex PCR; TCRdb holds only in-frame clones, not every one. The sample holds 35,000 to 40,000 clones, roughly 68% seen once. Material: FFPE invasive lung adenocarcinoma tissue. These TCRs come from a person aged 55 to 75 with lung adenocarcinoma. The CDR3 runs from the conserved cysteine through the conserved F or W. The order of the fields is V gene, clone size, D gene, J gene, CDR3 DNA, CDR3 protein. A D gene is named only where the DNA matches it firmly. Part of the rows lack a size; the others show once, few, many or a class for expanded clones.

V gene: TRBV4-2; clone size: NA; D gene: NA; J gene: TRBJ1-2; CDR3 DNA: TGTGCCAGCAGCCGCGACAGCTCTAACTATGGCTACACCTTC; CDR3 protein: CASSRDSSNYGYTF
V gene: TRBV19; clone size: NA; D gene: NA; J gene: TRBJ1-1; CDR3 DNA: TGTGCCAGTAGTATAACGGGTTTGAACACTGAAGCTTTCTTT; CDR3 protein: CASSITGLNTEAFF
V gene: TRBV28; clone size: NA; D gene: NA; J gene: TRBJ2-1; CDR3 DNA: TGTGCCAGCAGGCCCAGCGGGCTCAATGAGCAGTTCTTC; CDR3 protein: CASRPSGLNEQFF
V gene: TRBV28; clone size: NA; D gene: TRBD1; J gene: TRBJ1-1; CDR3 DNA: TGTGCCAGCAGTGCCGACAGGGGTGATCAGAACACTGAAGCTTTCTTT; CDR3 protein: CASSADRGDQNTEAFF
V gene: TRBV5-5; clone size: NA; D gene: TRBD2; J gene: TRBJ2-1; CDR3 DNA: TGTGCCAGCAGCCCCGGGACTAGCGGGAGCACTGAGCAGTTCTTC; CDR3 protein: CASSPGTSGSTEQFF
V gene: TRBV7-9; clone size: once; D gene: NA; J gene: TRBJ2-1; CDR3 DNA: TGTGCCAGCAGCTTATCCGGGGATCATAATGAGCAGTTCTTC; CDR3 protein: CASSLSGDHNEQFF
V gene: TRBV14; clone size: NA; D gene: TRBD1; J gene: TRBJ2-7; CDR3 DNA: TGTGCCAGCAGCCCTGGGACAGCCCGGGGGCAGTACTTC; CDR3 protein: CASSPGTARGQYF
V gene: TRBV7-2; clone size: NA; D gene: NA; J gene: TRBJ2-1; CDR3 DNA: TGTGCCAGCAGCTTAAGCCCCTGGGTCAATGAGCAGTTCTTC; CDR3 protein: CASSLSPWVNEQFF
V gene: TRBV9; clone size: NA; D gene: NA; J gene: TRBJ2-5; CDR3 DNA: TGTGCCAGCAGCCTCGACCCCTCAGACCAAGAGACCCAGTACTTC; CDR3 protein: CASSLDPSDQETQYF
V gene: TRBV25-1; clone size: NA; D gene: NA; J gene: TRBJ2-1; CDR3 DNA: TGTGCCAGCAGTGAAGTTACAGGGATAAAGTACAATGAGCAGTTCTTC; CDR3 protein: CASSEVTGIKYNEQFF
V gene: TRBV4-1; clone size: few; D gene: TRBD2; J gene: TRBJ2-1; CDR3 DNA: TGCGCCAGCAGCCCAACCGGGGGGGGGCGCTATGAGCAGTTCTTC; CDR3 protein: CASSPTGGGRYEQFF
V gene: TRBV6-6; clone size: few; D gene: TRBD1; J gene: TRBJ2-1; CDR3 DNA: TGTGCCAGCAGTTACTCCACAGGGGGGAATGAGCAGTTCTTC; CDR3 protein: CASSYSTGGNEQFF
V gene: TRBV11-2; clone size: NA; D gene: NA; J gene: TRBJ2-1; CDR3 DNA: TGTGCCAGCAGCTTGATGCGCTACAATGAGCAGTTCTTC; CDR3 protein: CASSLMRYNEQFF
V gene: TRBV18; clone size: few; D gene: NA; J gene: TRBJ2-7; CDR3 DNA: TGTGCCAGCTCCCCTGGGGGGAGGAAACCTGGCGAGCAGTACTTC; CDR3 protein: CASSPGGRKPGEQYF
V gene: TRBV11-2; clone size: NA; D gene: TRBD1; J gene: TRBJ1-2; CDR3 DNA: TGTGCTAGCAGCTTAACCACAGGGGTAAACTATGGCTACACCTTC; CDR3 protein: CASSLTTGVNYGYTF